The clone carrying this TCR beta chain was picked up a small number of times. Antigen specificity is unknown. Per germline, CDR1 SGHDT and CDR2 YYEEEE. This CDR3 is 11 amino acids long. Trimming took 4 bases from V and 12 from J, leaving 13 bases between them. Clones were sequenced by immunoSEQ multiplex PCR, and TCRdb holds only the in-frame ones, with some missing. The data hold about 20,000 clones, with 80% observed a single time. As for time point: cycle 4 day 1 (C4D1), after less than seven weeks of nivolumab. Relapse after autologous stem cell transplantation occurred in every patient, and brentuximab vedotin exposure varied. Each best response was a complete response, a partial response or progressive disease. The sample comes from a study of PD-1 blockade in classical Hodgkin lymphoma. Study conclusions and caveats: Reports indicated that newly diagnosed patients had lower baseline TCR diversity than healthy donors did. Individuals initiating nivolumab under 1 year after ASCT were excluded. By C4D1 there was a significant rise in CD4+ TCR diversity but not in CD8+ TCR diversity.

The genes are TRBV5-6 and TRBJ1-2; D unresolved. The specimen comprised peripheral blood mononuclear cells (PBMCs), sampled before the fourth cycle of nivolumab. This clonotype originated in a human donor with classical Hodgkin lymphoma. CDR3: CASSPGVGNTF. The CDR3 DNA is TGTGCCAGCAGCCCCGGGGTAGGGAACACCTTC.